This T cell receptor (beta chain) appears in the sequencing data of a study of blood T cell repertoires in COVID-19. Overall study context: The study drew acute and convalescent COVID-19 samples from the United States, Italy and Spain. In each case, the material was cDNA or gDNA derived from T cells, B-cell-depleted T cells, or PBMCs.

Original processing notes: Using reference gene primer amplification, nucleated cell counts were estimated. The repertoire was sequenced with immunoSEQ multiplex PCR; TCRdb's copy has only in-frame clones and lacks some. V, J and clone size were drawn from that table, and D and trimming were deduced from the DNA. The sample has 65,000 or so clones; over 70% are singletons. Seattle patients were enrolled during active infection and followed longitudinally. By share of the sample, this clone is medium-sized (0.01 to 0.1%). The source is a young man with COVID-19, enrolled during active disease. The sample comprised peripheral blood.

CDR3 amino acids: CASSFSYGRESGYEQFF. CDR3 bases: TGTGCCAGCAGTTTCTCCTATGGTCGGGAGAGCGGGTATGAGCAGTTCTTC. The chain links TRBV28 to TRBJ2-1, with D possibly matching TRBD2 (6 bases). The CDR3 is 17 residues long. Per germline, CDR1 MDHEN and CDR2 SYDVKM. Trimming took off 3 bases at V and 8 bases at J, with 23 bases between the two ends. The full variable domain, completed using reference TRBV28 and TRBJ2-1, is DVKVTQSSRYLVKRTGEKVFLECVQDMDHENMFWYRQDPGLGLRLIYFSYDVKMKEKGDIPEGYSVSREKKERFSLILESASTNQTSMYLCASSFSYGRESGYEQFFGPGTRLTVL.